This section outlines one TCR beta chain sequence together with its context. This CDR3 comprises 15 residues. V shed 5 bases and J 4 bases; nucleotides not matched to a gene: 7. Germline values: CDR1 SEHNR, CDR2 FQNEAQ (reference sequence). The sample originates from a study of blood T cell repertoires in COVID-19. Assay used: immunoSEQ multiplex PCR; TCRdb lists only in-frame clones, some missing. Here the sample spans about 25,000 clones, roughly 82% being singletons. The specimen was peripheral blood. The chain combines TRBV7-9 with TRBJ2-3; 9 bases are shared with TRBD2. This TCR was sampled from a man aged 80 or over with active or convalescent COVID-19. The CDR3 region is CASSPGLARADTQYF. Here the CDR3 DNA reads TGTGCCAGCAGCCCGGGACTAGCCCGGGCAGATACGCAGTATTTT.